The rows below give T cell receptor beta chains drawn from one sample of a study of blood T cell repertoires in COVID-19. This table comes from immunoSEQ multiplex PCR, and its TCRdb copy is limited to in-frame clones, with some not included. The data contain 110,000 to 150,000 clones, around three quarters of them seen just once; the ten biggest clones take up about an eighth. The sequencing sample was made of peripheral blood. The receptors stem from a man older than 75 with acute or convalescent COVID-19. The CDR3 runs from the conserved cysteine through the conserved F or W. Each record gives: V gene, J gene, CDR3 protein.

V: TRBV2; J: TRBJ2-4; CDR3: CASNTGTGSMRTKNIQYF
V: TRBV4-3; J: TRBJ1-6; CDR3: CASSQVASLRTPLHF
V: TRBV5-6; J: TRBJ1-5; CDR3: CASSIRTGGYQPQHF
V: TRBV25-1; J: TRBJ2-2; CDR3: CASTPLGALDTGELFF
V: TRBV2; J: TRBJ1-1; CDR3: CASNTGTGTTEAFF
V: TRBV4-2; J: TRBJ1-1; CDR3: CASSQEPQARWGAFF
V: TRBV28; J: TRBJ2-7; CDR3: CASSARDRSYEQYF
V: TRBV2; J: TRBJ1-3; CDR3: CATAGTGGNTIYF
V: TRBV20-1; J: TRBJ2-7; CDR3: CSASMGQSLREQYF
V: TRBV5-6; J: TRBJ1-3; CDR3: CASSYRGSSGNTIYF
V: TRBV7-8; J: TRBJ2-1; CDR3: CASSFVRGNEQFF
V: TRBV7-2; J: TRBJ2-7; CDR3: CASSSALSEQYF
V: TRBV20-1; J: TRBJ1-1; CDR3: CSAPGLEAFF
V: TRBV15; J: TRBJ2-3; CDR3: CATSRGASLGTDTQYF
V: TRBV5-4; J: TRBJ2-3; CDR3: CASSLEASGGTDTQYF
V: TRBV5-4; J: TRBJ1-1; CDR3: CASSPEVNTEAFF
V: TRBV30; J: TRBJ1-6; CDR3: CAWSRQGDSPLHF
V: TRBV7-2; J: TRBJ2-3; CDR3: CASSSTGSFDTQYF
V: TRBV7-6; J: TRBJ2-7; CDR3: CASSPGSEQYF
V: TRBV5-1; J: TRBJ1-5; CDR3: CASSLEGAGQPQHF
V: TRBV27; J: TRBJ2-3; CDR3: CASSLGQGKDTQYF
V: TRBV9; J: TRBJ2-7; CDR3: CASSRGSGAYEQYF
V: TRBV2; J: TRBJ1-5; CDR3: CASSLGGNNQPQHF
V: TRBV11-2; J: TRBJ2-5; CDR3: CASTIKGGQLGKTQYF
V: TRBV27; J: TRBJ2-7; CDR3: CASSTQGPYEQYF
V: TRBV5-6; J: TRBJ2-6; CDR3: CASSLPSPSGANVLTF
V: TRBV19; J: TRBJ2-2; CDR3: CASTIAGYGRVNGELFF
V: TRBV24-1; J: TRBJ2-2; CDR3: CATSDLTRSPPGELFF
V: TRBV10-3; J: TRBJ2-7; CDR3: CAISVSTGVGNEQYF
V: TRBV7-9; J: TRBJ2-1; CDR3: CASSPEYNEQFF
V: TRBV20-1; J: TRBJ2-1; CDR3: CSASSAGLADNEQFF
V: TRBV6-6; J: TRBJ2-1; CDR3: CASSSPTGTGPNEQFF
V: TRBV7-2; J: TRBJ2-7; CDR3: CASSSRDYEQYF
V: TRBV5-1; J: TRBJ2-1; CDR3: CASSPRDRAHNEQFF
V: TRBV5-1; J: TRBJ2-3; CDR3: CASSPDRGSDTQYF
V: TRBV28; J: TRBJ1-4; CDR3: CASSFRTVNEKLFF
V: TRBV2; J: TRBJ1-5; CDR3: CASSELDRGMGQPQHF
V: TRBV19; J: TRBJ1-4; CDR3: CASSAQGASNEKLFF
V: TRBV18; J: TRBJ2-5; CDR3: CASSPQQQETQYF
V: TRBV5-1; J: TRBJ1-6; CDR3: CASSLDGTETLHF